A single T cell receptor (beta chain) is shown here with its context. Antigen specificity is unknown. Total RNA, at approximately 3,500 ng, went into every TCR library. The team made cDNA by running eight separate reactions for each sample. TCRdb reanalyzed the 5' RACE reads and collapses them to one entry per CDR3 protein, without DNA. The sample totals roughly 160,000 distinct CDR3 sequences; its top ten clones hold around 2.4%. The CDR3 totals 15 residues. In germline, CDR1 is SGHTA, CDR2 FQGNSA. The template was total RNA from whole blood, with no T cell sorting. These data come from a study of monozygotic twins with inflammatory bowel disease. Study results and caveats: Especially with disease activity, IBD patients had fewer clonotypes in common with others than healthy twins did.

The chain combines TRBV7-2 with TRBJ1-5. The TCR was taken from a human donor with ulcerative colitis or Crohn's disease, or a healthy co-twin of an affected twin (not recorded which). Specimen: blood. The CDR3 spells CASSLFAGPDQPQHF.